The TCR beta chain under discussion was sequenced for a study of blood T cell repertoires in COVID-19. Across the whole study: Italy, Spain and the United States were the sources of the convalescent and acute COVID-19 samples.

CDR1 and CDR2 (germline): SNHLY, FYNNEI. V lost 4 bases, J lost 0 bases, and 2 bases stayed unmatched. The CDR3 extends over 15 amino acids. Per the authors' pipeline: Estimation of nucleated cell counts was performed using reference gene primer amplification. Profiling relied on immunoSEQ multiplex PCR, and the TCRdb table lists in-frame clones only, not all of them. V and J calls and clone size are copied from that table; D and trimming were computed from the DNA. This table has some 97,000 clones, more than 75% appearing once. The TCR originated in a man aged 25 to 40 in a cohort sampled during active COVID-19. The chain has TRBV2 and TRBJ2-1; 8 bases match TRBD1. Material for sequencing was peripheral blood. The CDR3 here is CASSGQGTSYNEQFF. DNA of the CDR3: TGTGCCAGCAGTGGACAGGGGACCTCCTACAATGAGCAGTTCTTC.